The entry below gives a single TCR beta chain sequence along with its context. The antigen remains unidentified. These data belong to a study of post-analysis software for immune sequencing data. The study's findings and limits: Compared with controls, patients showed significantly lower normalized Chao1 diversity.

Researchers reported that TCR beta cDNA libraries carried unique molecular identifiers. MiXCR, applied by TCRdb to the PCR reads, yields one record per CDR3 protein. This sample has roughly 730,000 distinct CDR3 sequences, with 30% found just once. This sequence was found in a girl aged 5-17 years with multiple sclerosis. Input material: blood.

For the CDR3, the DNA is TGTGCCAGCAGACCCTGGACAGGCGCCTCCTATGGCTACACCTTC. Encoded protein: CASRPWTGASYGYTF. V gene TRBV6-1 combines with J gene TRBJ1-2; 7 bases are a match to TRBD1. V lost 6 bases, J lost 4 bases, and 11 bases stayed unmatched. The CDR3 runs 15 residues. Per the germline V gene, CDR1 is MNHNS and CDR2 is SASEGT.